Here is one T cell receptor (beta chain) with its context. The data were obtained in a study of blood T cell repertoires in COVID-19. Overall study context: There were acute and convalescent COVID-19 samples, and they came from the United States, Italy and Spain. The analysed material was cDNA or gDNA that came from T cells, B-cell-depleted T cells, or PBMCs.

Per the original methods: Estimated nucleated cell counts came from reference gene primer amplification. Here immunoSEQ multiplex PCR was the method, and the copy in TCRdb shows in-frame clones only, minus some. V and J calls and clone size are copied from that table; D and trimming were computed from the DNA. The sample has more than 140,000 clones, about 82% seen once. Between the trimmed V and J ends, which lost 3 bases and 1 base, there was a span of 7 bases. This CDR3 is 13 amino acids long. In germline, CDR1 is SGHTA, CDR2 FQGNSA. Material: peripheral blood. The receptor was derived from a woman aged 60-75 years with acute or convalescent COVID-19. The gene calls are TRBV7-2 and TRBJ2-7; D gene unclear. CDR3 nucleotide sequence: TGTGCCAGCAGCTTGTATAATTCCTACGAGCAGTACTTC. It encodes CASSLYNSYEQYF. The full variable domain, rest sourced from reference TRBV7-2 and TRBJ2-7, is GAGVSQSPSNKVTEKGKDVELRCDPISGHTALYWYRQSLGQGLEFLIYFQGNSAPDKSGLPSDRFSAERTGGSVSTLTIQRTQQEDSAVYLCASSLYNSYEQYFGPGTRLTVT.